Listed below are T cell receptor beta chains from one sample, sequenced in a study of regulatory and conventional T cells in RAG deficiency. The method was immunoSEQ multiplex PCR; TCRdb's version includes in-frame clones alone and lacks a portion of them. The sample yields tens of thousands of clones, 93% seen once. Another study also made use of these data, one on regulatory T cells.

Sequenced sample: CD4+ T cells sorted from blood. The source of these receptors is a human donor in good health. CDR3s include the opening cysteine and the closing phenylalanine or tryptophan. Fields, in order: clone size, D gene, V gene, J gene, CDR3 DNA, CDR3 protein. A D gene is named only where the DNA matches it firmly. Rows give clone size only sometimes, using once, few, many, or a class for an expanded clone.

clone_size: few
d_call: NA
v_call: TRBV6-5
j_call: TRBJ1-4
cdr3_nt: TGTGCCAGCAGTTACTCGATAGGGGGATCCGAAAAACTGTTTTTT
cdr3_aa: CASSYSIGGSEKLFF

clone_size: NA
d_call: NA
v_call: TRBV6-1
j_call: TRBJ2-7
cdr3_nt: TGTGCCAGCAGGTATCAGTACGAGCAGTACTTC
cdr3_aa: CASRYQYEQYF

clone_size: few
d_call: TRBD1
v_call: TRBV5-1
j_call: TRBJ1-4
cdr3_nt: TGCGCCAGCAGCTTGACAGGGGAGGGTGAAAAACTGTTTTTT
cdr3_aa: CASSLTGEGEKLFF

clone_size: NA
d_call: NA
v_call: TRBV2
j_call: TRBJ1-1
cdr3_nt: TGTGCCAGCAGTGAACAGGGATGGGGGAACACTGAAGCTTTCTTT
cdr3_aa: CASSEQGWGNTEAFF

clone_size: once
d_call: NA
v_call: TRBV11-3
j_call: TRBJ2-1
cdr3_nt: TGTGCCAGCAGCTTCACGGCAGGGGTTCCCGGGAACGATGAGCAGTTCTTC
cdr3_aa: CASSFTAGVPGNDEQFF

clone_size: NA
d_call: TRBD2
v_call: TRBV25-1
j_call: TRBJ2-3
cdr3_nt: TGTGCCAGCAGTAGCGGACTAGCGGGAGCTCTAGATACGCAGTATTTT
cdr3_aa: CASSSGLAGALDTQYF

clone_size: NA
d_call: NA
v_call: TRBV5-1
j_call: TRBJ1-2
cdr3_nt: TGCGCCAGCAGCTTGGACGGTGTCTATGGCTACACCTTC
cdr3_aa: CASSLDGVYGYTF

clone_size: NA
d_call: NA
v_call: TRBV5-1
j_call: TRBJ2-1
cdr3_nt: TGCGCCAGCAGCGCAGGGAAGGTCTCCTACAATGAGCAGTTCTTC
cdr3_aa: CASSAGKVSYNEQFF

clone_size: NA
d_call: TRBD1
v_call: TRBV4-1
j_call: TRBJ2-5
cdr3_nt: TGCGCCAGCAGCCAAGGCGGAGGCAGGGGGTTCCAAGAGACCCAGTACTTC
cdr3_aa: CASSQGGGRGFQETQYF

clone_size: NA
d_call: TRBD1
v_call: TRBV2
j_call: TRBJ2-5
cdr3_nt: TGTGCCAGCAGTACAGGGGGGAAGACCCAGTACTTC
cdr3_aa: CASSTGGKTQYF

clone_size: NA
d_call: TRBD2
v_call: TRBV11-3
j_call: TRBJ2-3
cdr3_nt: TGTGCCAGCAGCTTAAGGGCGGGAGGGACAGATACGCAGTATTTT
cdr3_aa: CASSLRAGGTDTQYF

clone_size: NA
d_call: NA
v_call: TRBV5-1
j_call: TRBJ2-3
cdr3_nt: TGCGCCAGCAGCTTGGGCGGGGCTTTCACAGATACGCAGTATTTT
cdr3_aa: CASSLGGAFTDTQYF

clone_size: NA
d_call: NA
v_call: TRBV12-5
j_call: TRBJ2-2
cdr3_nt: TGTGCTAGTGGTTTGACAGGCACGAACACCGGGGAGCTGTTTTTT
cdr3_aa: CASGLTGTNTGELFF

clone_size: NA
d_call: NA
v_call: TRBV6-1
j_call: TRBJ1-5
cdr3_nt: TGTGCCAGCAGTGACCTTGGACGGAACAATCAGCCCCAGCATTTT
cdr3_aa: CASSDLGRNNQPQHF

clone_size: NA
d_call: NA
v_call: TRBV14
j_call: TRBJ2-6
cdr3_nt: TGTGCCAGCAGCCTCTTTTCTCTGGGGGCCAACGTCCTGACTTTC
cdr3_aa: CASSLFSLGANVLTF

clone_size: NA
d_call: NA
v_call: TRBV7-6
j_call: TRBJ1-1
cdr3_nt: TGTGCCAGCAGCTTAGGGGGCCTAGAGACTGAAGCTTTCTTT
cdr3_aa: CASSLGGLETEAFF

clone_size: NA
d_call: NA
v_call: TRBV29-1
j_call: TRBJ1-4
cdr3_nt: TGCAGCGTCCCTTCACCCGGAACTAATGAAAAACTGTTTTTT
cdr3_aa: CSVPSPGTNEKLFF

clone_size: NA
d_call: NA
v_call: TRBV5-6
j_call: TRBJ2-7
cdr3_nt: TGTGCCAGCAGCTTGTTACCTCGGGTTAGCGGTTCTCCCGAGCAGTACTTC
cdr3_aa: CASSLLPRVSGSPEQYF

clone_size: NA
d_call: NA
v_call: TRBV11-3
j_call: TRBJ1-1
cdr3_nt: TGTGCCAGCAGCTTAGATAGCAGGAACACTGAAGCTTTCTTT
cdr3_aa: CASSLDSRNTEAFF

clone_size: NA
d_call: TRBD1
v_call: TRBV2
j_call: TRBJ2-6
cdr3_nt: TGTGCCAGCAGTGAGGGCAGGGGGAGCTCTGGGGCCAACGTCCTGACTTTC
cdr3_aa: CASSEGRGSSGANVLTF

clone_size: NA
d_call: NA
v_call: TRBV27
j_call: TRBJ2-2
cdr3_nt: TGTGCCAGCAGAATACAGGGTACCGGGGAGCTGTTTTTT
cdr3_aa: CASRIQGTGELFF

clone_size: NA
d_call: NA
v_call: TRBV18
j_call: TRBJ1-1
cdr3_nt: TGTGCCAGCTCTGTCCGGGAATGGGTGAACACTGAAGCTTTCTTT
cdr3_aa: CASSVREWVNTEAFF

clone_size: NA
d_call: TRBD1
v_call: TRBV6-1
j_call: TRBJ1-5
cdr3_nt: TGTGCCAGCAGTGAAGCGGACAGGGGGAGTCAGCCCCAGCATTTT
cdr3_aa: CASSEADRGSQPQHF

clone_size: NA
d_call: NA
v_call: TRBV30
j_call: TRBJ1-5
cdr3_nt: TGTGCCTGGAGTGTCAGGGGAAGGCAGCCCCAGCATTTT
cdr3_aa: CAWSVRGRQPQHF

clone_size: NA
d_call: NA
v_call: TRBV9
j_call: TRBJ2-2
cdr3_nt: TGTGCCAGCAGCCCCCACCAGCGGACGGACACCGGGGAGCTGTTTTTT
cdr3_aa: CASSPHQRTDTGELFF

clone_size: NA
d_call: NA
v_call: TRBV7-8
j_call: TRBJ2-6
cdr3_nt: TGTGCCAGCAGCCATATTACAGCCTCTGGGGCCAACGTCCTGACTTTC
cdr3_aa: CASSHITASGANVLTF

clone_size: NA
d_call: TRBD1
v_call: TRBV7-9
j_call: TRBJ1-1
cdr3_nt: TGTGCCAGCAGCTCGCCCGACAGGGAAGAGACTGAAGCTTTCTTT
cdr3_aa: CASSSPDREETEAFF

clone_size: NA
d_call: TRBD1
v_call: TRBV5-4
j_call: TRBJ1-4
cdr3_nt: TGTGCCAGCAGTAGACAGGGTAAAGTTGAAAAACTGTTTTTT
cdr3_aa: CASSRQGKVEKLFF

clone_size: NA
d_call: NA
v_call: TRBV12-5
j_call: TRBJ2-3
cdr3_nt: TGTGCTAGTGGTTCCAACAGGGAGACAGATACGCAGTATTTT
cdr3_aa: CASGSNRETDTQYF

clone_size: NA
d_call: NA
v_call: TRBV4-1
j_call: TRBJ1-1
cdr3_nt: TGCGCCAGCAGCGTTAGGGGTCTCGGCACTGAAGCTTTCTTT
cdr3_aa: CASSVRGLGTEAFF

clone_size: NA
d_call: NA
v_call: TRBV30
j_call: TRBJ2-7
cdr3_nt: TGTGCCTGCCAACCGGGACTTCACGGCACCGAGCAGTACTTC
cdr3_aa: CACQPGLHGTEQYF

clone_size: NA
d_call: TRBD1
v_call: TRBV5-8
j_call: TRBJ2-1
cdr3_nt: TGTGCCAGCAGCGCTGACAGGGCCTACAATGAGCAGTTCTTC
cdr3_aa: CASSADRAYNEQFF

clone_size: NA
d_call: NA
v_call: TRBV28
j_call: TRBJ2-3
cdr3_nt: TGTGCCAGCTATACTCGACGGGCTTTCACAGATACGCAGTATTTT
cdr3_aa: CASYTRRAFTDTQYF

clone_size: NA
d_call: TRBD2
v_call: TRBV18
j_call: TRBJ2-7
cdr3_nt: TGTGCCAGCTCACCCGGACTAGCGGGAGTCTACGAGCAGTACTTC
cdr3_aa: CASSPGLAGVYEQYF

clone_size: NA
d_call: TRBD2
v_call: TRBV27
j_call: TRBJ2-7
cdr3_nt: TGTGCCAGCAGTTCCGGGACTAGCGGGAGGGCCTACGAGCAGTACTTC
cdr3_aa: CASSSGTSGRAYEQYF

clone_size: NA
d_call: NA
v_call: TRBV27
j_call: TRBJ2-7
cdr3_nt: TGTGCCAGCAGTTTGACAGCGTACTACGAGCAGTACTTC
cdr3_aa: CASSLTAYYEQYF

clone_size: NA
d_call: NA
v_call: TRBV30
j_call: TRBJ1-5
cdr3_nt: TGTGCCTGGAGTGTACGTGGGGGCGGTCAGCCCCAGCATTTT
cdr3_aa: CAWSVRGGGQPQHF

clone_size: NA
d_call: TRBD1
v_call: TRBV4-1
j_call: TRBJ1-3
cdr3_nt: TGCGCCAGCAGCCAAGGATTGGGGGGACAGGGAACTGGAAACACCATATATTTT
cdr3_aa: CASSQGLGGQGTGNTIYF

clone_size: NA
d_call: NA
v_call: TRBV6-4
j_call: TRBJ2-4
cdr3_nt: TGTGCCAGCAGTGAGAGGGACGGAGAAAACATTCAGTACTTC
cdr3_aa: CASSERDGENIQYF

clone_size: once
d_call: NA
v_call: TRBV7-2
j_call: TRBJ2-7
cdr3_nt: TGTGCCAGCAGCAATGGGGGGCAGTGGGAGCAGTACTTC
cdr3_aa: CASSNGGQWEQYF

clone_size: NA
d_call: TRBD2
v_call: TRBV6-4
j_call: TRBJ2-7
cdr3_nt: TGTGCCAGCAGTGATGTCCGACTAGCGGGGTACTACGAGCAGTACTTC
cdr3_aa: CASSDVRLAGYYEQYF

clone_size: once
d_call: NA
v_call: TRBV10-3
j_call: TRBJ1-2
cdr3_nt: TGTGCCATCAGTGAGTCGTTCGGGGCTCGAAATGGCTACACCTTC
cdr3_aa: CAISESFGARNGYTF

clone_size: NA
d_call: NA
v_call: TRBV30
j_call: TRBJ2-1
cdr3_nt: TGTGCCTGGAGCCCAGGGTCTGCCTACAATGAGCAGTTCTTC
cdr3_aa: CAWSPGSAYNEQFF

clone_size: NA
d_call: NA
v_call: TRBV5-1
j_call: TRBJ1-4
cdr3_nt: TGCGCCAGCTCCGCCGGGGGGTCATCTAATGAAAAACTGTTTTTT
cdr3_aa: CASSAGGSSNEKLFF

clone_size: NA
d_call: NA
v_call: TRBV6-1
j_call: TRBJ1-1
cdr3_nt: TGTGCCAGCAGTGAAGCGCGCGCGCCACCCGGAGCGAACACTGAAGCTTTCTTT
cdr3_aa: CASSEARAPPGANTEAFF

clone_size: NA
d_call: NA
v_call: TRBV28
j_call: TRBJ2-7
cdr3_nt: TGTGCCAGCAGTTTCTCGCAGGGAACCTACGAGCAGTACTTC
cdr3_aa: CASSFSQGTYEQYF

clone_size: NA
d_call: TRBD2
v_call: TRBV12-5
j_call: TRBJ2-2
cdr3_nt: TGTGCTAGTGGCCCTAGCGGGACCAACACCGGGGAGCTGTTTTTT
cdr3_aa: CASGPSGTNTGELFF

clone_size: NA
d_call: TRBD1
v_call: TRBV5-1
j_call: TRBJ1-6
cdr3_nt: TGCGCCAGCAGCTCATTGGAAACAGGGGGAAACAATTCACCCCTCCACTTT
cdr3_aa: CASSSLETGGNNSPLHF

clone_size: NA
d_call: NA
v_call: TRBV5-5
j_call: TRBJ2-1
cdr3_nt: TGTGCCAGCAGGGTTGGGGTGGCGGCGGCGAGCTCCTACAATGAGCAGTTCTTC
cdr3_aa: CASRVGVAAASSYNEQFF

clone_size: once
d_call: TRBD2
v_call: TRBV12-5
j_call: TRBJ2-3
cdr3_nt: TGTGCTAGTGGTTTGGTACTAGCGGAAACAGATACGCAGTATTTT
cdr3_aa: CASGLVLAETDTQYF

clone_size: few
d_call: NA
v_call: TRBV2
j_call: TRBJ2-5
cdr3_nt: TGTGCCAGCAGTGAAGAGAGGGCCAGGTCGGAGACCCAGTACTTC
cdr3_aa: CASSEERARSETQYF

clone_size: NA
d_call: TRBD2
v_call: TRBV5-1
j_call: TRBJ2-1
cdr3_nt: TGCGCCAGCAGCTCCCTGACACCCTCTGGGGCGGGAGGCACCTTGGGCAATGAGCAGTTCTTC
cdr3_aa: CASSSLTPSGAGGTLGNEQFF

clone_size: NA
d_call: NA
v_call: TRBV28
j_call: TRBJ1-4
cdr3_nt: TGTGCCAGCAGTTCGACAGTTCGCAATGAAAAACTGTTTTTT
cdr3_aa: CASSSTVRNEKLFF

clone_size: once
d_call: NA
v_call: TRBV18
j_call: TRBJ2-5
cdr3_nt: TGTGCCAGCTCACAGGTCGGAATCCGAGAGGAGACCCAGTACTTC
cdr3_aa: CASSQVGIREETQYF